The entry below describes one T cell receptor (beta chain). What it binds is unknown. This CDR3 has 18 residues. The V end lost 0 bases, the J end lost 2 bases, and 20 bases lay between the germline ends. Germline V gene lookup returns CDR1 SGHRS and CDR2 YFSETQ. This record comes from a study of cytomegalovirus exposure and HLA in healthy donors. For the study at large: Tens of millions of unique TCRs from HLA-typed donors made up an early data release. The study, taken as a whole, reports: CMV serostatus was the sole immune exposure information available. A later look showed TCR association rates differing by HLA locus, highest for DRB1 and lowest for HLA-C. Most likely, a cluster of highly shared sequence variants arose as a sequencing artifact.

60 Vbeta and 13 Jbeta primers were used in PCR. Data came from immunoSEQ multiplex PCR; TCRdb stores just in-frame clones and leaves some out. The sample lists approximately 140,000 clones, over 60% occurring once. The sequencing input was PBMCs. This chain joins TRBV5-1 and TRBJ1-2; D ambiguous. The sequence was collected from a female donor in good health and CMV-seronegative. CDR3 amino acids: CASSLDLSSQTFNYGYTF. DNA for the CDR3: TGCGCCAGCAGCTTGGACCTATCTAGCCAGACGTTCAACTATGGCTACACCTTC.